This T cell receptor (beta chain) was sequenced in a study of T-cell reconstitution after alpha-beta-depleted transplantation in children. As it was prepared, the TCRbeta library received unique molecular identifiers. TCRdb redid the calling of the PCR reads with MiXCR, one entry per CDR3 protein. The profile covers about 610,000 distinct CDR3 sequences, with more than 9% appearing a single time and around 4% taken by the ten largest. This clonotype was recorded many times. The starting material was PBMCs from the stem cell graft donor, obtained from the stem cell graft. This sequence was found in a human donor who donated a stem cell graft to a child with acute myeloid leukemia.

The chain's CDR3 is CSAREGSWNEQFF. The CDR3 DNA reads TGCAGTGCTAGAGAAGGCAGTTGGAATGAGCAGTTCTTC. The rearrangement uses TRBV20-1 and TRBJ2-1; D unresolved. Germline V gene sequence: CDR1 DFQATT, CDR2 SNEGSKA (reference sequence). V gave up 0 bases and J gave up 7 bases, with 10 bases separating them. This CDR3 region has 13 residues.